This TCR beta chain was sequenced for a study of human CD8 memory T cell subsets. Sequencing libraries of TCR beta were made by UMI-labeled 5' RACE. TCRdb re-called the 5' RACE reads, yielding one record per CDR3 amino acid sequence without DNA. This repertoire includes around 20,000 distinct CDR3 sequences. Buffy coats from healthy donors yielded the PBMC. Study results and caveats: There were indications from Chao1 estimates that stem-like memory T cells were more diverse than precursor exhausted T cells. Stem-like memory T cells and precursor exhausted T cells both came out with similarly high diversity, but effector memory cells did not. Between stem-like memory and precursor exhausted T cell repertoires, overlap was minimal.

Of note for this clonotype: Antigen specificity is unknown.

Input material: CD8+ T cells from PBMCs. The TCR was taken from a human donor in good health.

CDR3 sequence: CASSTRQGRDTEAFF. The chain couples TRBV5-6 to TRBJ1-1; there is no DNA to check the TCRdb D call of TRBD1. The CDR3 spans 15 residues. Germline-derived CDR1 and CDR2 are SGHDT and YYEEEE.